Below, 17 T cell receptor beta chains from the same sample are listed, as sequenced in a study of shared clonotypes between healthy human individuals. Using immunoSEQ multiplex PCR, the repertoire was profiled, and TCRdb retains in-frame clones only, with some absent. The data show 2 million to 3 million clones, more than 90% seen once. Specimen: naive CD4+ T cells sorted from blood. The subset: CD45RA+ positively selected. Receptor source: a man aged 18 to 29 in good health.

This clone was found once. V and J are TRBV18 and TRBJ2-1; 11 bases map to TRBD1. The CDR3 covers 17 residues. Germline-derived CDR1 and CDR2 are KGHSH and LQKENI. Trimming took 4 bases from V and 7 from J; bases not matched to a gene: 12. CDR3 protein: CASSQTSGTGGRNEQFF. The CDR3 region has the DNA TGTGCCAGCTCACAGACTTCCGGGACAGGGGGGAGGAATGAGCAGTTCTTC. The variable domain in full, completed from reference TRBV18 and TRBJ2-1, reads NAGVMQNPRHLVRRRGQEARLRCSPMKGHSHVYWYRQLPEEGLKFMVYLQKENIIDESGMPKERFSAEFPKEGPSILRIQQVVRGDSAAYFCASSQTSGTGGRNEQFFGPGTRLTVL.

The CDR3 nucleotides read TGTGCCAGCAGCGTAGACGGGGGTAAGCATGATGAGCAGTTCTTC. This sequence encodes CASSVDGGKHDEQFF. The rearrangement uses TRBV9 and TRBJ2-1; maybe TRBD2 (6 bases). CDR1 SGDLS and CDR2 YYNGEE come from the germline V gene. The CDR3 spans 15 residues. V lost 0 bases to trimming and J lost 8 bases, with 15 bases between them.

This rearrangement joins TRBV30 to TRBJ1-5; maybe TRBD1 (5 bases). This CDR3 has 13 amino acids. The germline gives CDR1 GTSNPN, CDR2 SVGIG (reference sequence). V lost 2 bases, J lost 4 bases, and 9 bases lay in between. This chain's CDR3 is CAWSREGNQPQHF. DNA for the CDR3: TGTGCCTGGAGTCGAGAGGGGAATCAGCCCCAGCATTTT. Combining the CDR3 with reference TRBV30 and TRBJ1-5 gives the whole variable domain SQTIHQWPATLVQPVGSPLSLECTVEGTSNPNLYWYRQAAGRGLQLLFYSVGIGQISSEVPQNLSASRPQDRQFILSSKKLLLSDSGFYLCAWSREGNQPQHFGDGTRLSIL.

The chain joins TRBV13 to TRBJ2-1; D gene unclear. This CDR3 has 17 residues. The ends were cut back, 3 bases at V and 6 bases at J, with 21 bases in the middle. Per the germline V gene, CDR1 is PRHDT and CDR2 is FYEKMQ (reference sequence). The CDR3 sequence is CASSLTLQWDISNEQFF. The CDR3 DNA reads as TGTGCCAGCAGCTTGACCTTACAGTGGGATATCAGCAATGAGCAGTTCTTC.

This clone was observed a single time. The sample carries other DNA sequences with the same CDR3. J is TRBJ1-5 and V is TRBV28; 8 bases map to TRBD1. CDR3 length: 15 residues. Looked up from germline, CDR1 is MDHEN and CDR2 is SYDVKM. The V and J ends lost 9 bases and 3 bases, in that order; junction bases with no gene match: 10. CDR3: CASRAGTGYNQPQHF. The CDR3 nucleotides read TGTGCCAGTCGTGCGGGGACAGGTTACAATCAGCCCCAGCATTTT.

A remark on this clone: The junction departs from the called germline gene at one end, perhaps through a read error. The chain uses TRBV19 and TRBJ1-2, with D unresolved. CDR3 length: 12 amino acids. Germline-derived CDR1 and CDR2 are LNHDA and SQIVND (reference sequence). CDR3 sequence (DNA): TGTGCCGGTAGCAGCCCTAACTATGGCTACACCTTC. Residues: CAGSSPNYGYTF.

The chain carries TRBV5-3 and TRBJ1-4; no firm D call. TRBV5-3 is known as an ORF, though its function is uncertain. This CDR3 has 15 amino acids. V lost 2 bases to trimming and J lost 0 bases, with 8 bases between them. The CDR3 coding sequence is TGTGCCAGAAGCTTACATCCAGCAACTAATGAAAAACTGTTTTTT. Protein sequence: CARSLHPATNEKLFF.

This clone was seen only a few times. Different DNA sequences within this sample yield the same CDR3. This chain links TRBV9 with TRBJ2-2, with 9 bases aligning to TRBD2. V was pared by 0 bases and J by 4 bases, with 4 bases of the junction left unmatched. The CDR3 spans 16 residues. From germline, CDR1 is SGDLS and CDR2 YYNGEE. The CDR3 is CASSVGLAGRTGELFF. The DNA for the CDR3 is TGTGCCAGCAGCGTAGGTCTAGCGGGACGCACCGGGGAGCTGTTTTTT.

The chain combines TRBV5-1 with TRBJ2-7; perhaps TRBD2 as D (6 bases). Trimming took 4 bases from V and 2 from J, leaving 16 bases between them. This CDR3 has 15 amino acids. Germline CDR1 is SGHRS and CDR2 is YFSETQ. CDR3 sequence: CASSAGTGVAYEQYF. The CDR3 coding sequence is TGCGCCAGCAGCGCCGGGACGGGAGTAGCCTACGAGCAGTACTTC.

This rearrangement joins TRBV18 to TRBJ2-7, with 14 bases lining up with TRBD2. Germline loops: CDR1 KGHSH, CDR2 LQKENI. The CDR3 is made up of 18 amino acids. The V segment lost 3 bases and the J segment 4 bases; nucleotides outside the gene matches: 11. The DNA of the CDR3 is TGTGCCAGCTCACCCCCGGAGGGACTAGCGGGAGTTTCTTACGAGCAGTACTTC. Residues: CASSPPEGLAGVSYEQYF.

The CDR3 bases are TGTGCCAGCATAGGAGGGCTTGGCACCGGGGAGCTGTTTTTT. This codes for CASIGGLGTGELFF. The chain has TRBV6-1 and TRBJ2-2, with D perhaps TRBD2 (6 bases). Germline V CDR1 and CDR2: MNHNS, SASEGT. The CDR3 runs 14 residues. V lost 7 bases and J 4 bases, leaving 13 bases between the germline ends.

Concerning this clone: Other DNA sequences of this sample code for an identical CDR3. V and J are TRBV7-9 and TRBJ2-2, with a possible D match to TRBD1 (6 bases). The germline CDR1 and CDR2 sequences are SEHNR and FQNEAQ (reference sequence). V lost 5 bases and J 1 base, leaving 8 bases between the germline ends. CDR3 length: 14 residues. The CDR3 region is CASSLGQNTGELFF. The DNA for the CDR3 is TGTGCCAGCAGCCTGGGACAGAACACCGGGGAGCTGTTTTTT.

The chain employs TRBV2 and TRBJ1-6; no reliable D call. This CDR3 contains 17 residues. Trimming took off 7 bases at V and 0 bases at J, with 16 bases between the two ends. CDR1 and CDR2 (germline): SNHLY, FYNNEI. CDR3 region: CASTLTAGSSYNSPLHF. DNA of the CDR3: TGTGCCAGCACCCTAACGGCAGGTAGCTCCTATAATTCACCCCTCCACTTT.

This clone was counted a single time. The CDR3 loop is CASSQDGGNRYNEQFF. The CDR3 bases are TGTGCCAGCAGCCAAGATGGTGGGAACCGTTACAATGAGCAGTTCTTC. The chain couples TRBV14 to TRBJ2-1; D ambiguous. Trimming left V 0 bases short and J 4 bases short, with 13 bases between. The CDR3 runs to 16 residues. Germline V gene data show CDR1 as SGHDN and CDR2 as FVKESK.

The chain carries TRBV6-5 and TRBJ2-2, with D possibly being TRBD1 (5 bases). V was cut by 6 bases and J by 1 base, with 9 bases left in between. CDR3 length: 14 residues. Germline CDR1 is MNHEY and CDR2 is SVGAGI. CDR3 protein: CASSDRMNTGELFF. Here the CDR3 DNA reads TGTGCCAGCAGCGACAGAATGAACACCGGGGAGCTGTTTTTT.

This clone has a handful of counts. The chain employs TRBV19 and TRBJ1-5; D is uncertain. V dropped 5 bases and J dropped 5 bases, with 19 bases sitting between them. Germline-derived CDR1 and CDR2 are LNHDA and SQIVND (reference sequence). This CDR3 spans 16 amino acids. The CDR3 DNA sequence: TGTGCCAGTAGTCTCGGAGTTGGTAGAAAGGATCAGCCCCAGCATTTT. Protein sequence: CASSLGVGRKDQPQHF.

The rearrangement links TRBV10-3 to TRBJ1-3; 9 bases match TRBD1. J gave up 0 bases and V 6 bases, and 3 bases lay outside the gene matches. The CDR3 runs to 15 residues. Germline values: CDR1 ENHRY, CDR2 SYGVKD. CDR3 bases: TGTGCCATCAGATTGGGACAGGGCTCTGGAAACACCATATATTTT. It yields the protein CAIRLGQGSGNTIYF.